The 2 T cell receptor beta chains presented below share a single source sample, sequenced in a study of T cells after yellow fever vaccination. TCRdb called the 5' RACE reads again in MiXCR, with one record for every CDR3 protein. The table lists some 340,000 distinct CDR3 sequences, around 10% of them singletons. The sequencing here drew on CD4+ T cells sorted from PBMCs, taken 45 days after the yellow fever booster vaccination. The receptors were gathered from a man aged 18 to 35 who received the YFV17D yellow fever vaccine.

This clonotype has a handful of counts. The rearrangement uses TRBV7-2 and TRBJ2-5, with 7 bases identical to TRBD1. In germline, CDR1 is SGHTA, CDR2 FQGNSA. The CDR3 length is 15 residues. Germline trimming cut 0 bases from V and 1 base from J; bases unmatched to any gene: 2. The CDR3 is CASSLAPGGQETQYF. CDR3 nucleotide sequence: TGTGCCAGCAGCTTAGCGCCAGGGGGCCAAGAGACCCAGTACTTC.

This clonotype has a handful of counts. A much larger clone lies one base from this, so it may be a read error. The chain links TRBV5-1 to TRBJ2-5; TRBD2 aligns across 10 bases. The CDR3 is 16 residues long. Germline-derived CDR1 and CDR2 are SGHRS and YFSETQ. The CDR3 spells CASSSAGTSVQETQSF. The DNA for the CDR3 is TGCGCCAGCAGCTCCGCCGGGACTAGCGTTCAAGAGACCCAGTCCTTC.